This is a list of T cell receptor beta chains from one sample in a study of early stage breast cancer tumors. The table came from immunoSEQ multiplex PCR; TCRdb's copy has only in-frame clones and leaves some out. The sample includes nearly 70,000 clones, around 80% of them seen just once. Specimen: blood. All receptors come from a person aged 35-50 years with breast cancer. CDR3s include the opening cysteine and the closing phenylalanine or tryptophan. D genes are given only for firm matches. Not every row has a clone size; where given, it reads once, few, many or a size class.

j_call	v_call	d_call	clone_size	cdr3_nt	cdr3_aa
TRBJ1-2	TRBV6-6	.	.	TGTGCCAGCAGCCCAGGGGTTGGCTATGGCTACACCTTC	CASSPGVGYGYTF
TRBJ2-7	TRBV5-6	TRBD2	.	TGTGCCAGCAGCTTGGCCGCAGCGGGAGTACCCTCCTACGAGCAGTACTTC	CASSLAAAGVPSYEQYF
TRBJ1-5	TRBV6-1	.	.	TGTGCCAGCAGTGAGGACTGGATCTTCGGGCCCCAGCATTTT	CASSEDWIFGPQHF
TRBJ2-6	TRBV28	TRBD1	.	TGTGCCAGCATCTCGGGACAGGGGACTGGGGCCAACGTCCTGACTTTC	CASISGQGTGANVLTF
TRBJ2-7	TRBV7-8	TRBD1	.	TGTGCCAGCAGCTCCCCGCGGACAGGGATCTACGAGCAGTACTTC	CASSSPRTGIYEQYF
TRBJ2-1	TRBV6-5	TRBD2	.	TGTGCCAGCAGTTATTCCCTAGCGGAACTTTACAATGAGCAGTTCTTC	CASSYSLAELYNEQFF
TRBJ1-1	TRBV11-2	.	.	TGTGCCAGCAGCCCGAGGTGGGGGGACACTGAAGCTTTCTTT	CASSPRWGDTEAFF
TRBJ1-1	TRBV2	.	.	TGTGCCAGCAGTGAAGCGCTAATGACAGGTATGGATGCTTTCTTT	CASSEALMTGMDAFF
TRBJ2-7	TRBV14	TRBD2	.	TGTGCCAGCAGCCTCCCCGGGACTAGCGCAAACGAGCAGTACTTC	CASSLPGTSANEQYF
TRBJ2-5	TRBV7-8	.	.	TGTGCCAGCAGCTTAAGACGGCAAGAGACCCAGTACTTC	CASSLRRQETQYF
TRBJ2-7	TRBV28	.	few	TGTGCCAGCAGTCATATCCCCGGAGCCTACGAGCAGTACTTC	CASSHIPGAYEQYF
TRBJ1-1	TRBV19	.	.	TGTGCCAGTAGTATAGGACCAAAACGGGCTATGAACACTGAAGCTTTCTTT	CASSIGPKRAMNTEAFF
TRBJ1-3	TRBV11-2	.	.	TGTGCCAGCAGCATGGAACAAGTTGGGGGAAACACCATATATTTT	CASSMEQVGGNTIYF